Sequencing of this T cell receptor (beta chain) was carried out in a study of cytomegalovirus exposure and HLA in healthy donors (dated by TCRdb to 2017 to 2019). Background for the entire study: According to a later analysis, one platform produced both the roughly 120 validation repertoires and the 670 or so repertoires of the first cohort. A separate validation cohort of 100 to 150 different subjects was used in addition to the approximately 640-subject first cohort. The aim of the study was to test whether cataloging public T cell receptors could identify signatures of past pathogen exposure. The study combined high-throughput TCR immunosequencing, statistical association of individual TCRs with disease status, and machine learning to predict cytomegalovirus infection status. Results the study describes overall, beyond this receptor: The study gave a list of under 200 TCR beta chains associated with cytomegalovirus. The validation cohort had no HLA typing available for a later analysis, so co-occurrence within that cohort was assessed over all 120 or so repertoires. A later analysis found that TCRs clustered in the first cohort also tended to co-occur in the 120 or so validation repertoires, with 90% to 95% of cluster scores above 0. The authors suggested that the approach could potentially be generalized to other disease states and immunological phenotypes. Three of the identified cytomegalovirus-associated TCR beta chains were confirmed in vitro to be specific for cytomegalovirus antigens. While some public TCRs were present in many individuals, most TCR sequences turned up only very rarely across donors. Cytomegalovirus status was reported to be diagnosed by the classifier with high specificity and sensitivity in both the original and validation cohorts.

The CDR3 measures 18 amino acids from cysteine to phenylalanine. The CDR3 DNA has 54 bases and is translated from base 1. CDR1 and CDR2 are drawn from the germline V gene: LGHNA, YNFKEQ. V trim: 0 bases; J trim: 3 bases; unmatched bases: 8. As for this clone: There is no known antigen for this receptor. Within one base of it there is no much larger clone, and no base qualities were kept.

The library came from the immunoSEQ multiplex PCR assay. In the original analysis: A statistical classification framework was built for diagnosing cytomegalovirus status from the catalog of TCR beta chain sequences. As stored in TCRdb, this immuneACCESS dataset retains in-frame rearrangements with V and J assigned. A fraction of the clones does not appear; measured against another copy, unresolved V genes explain less than half of the discrepancy, and the remainder lacks a known reason. The V and J calls and clone size are taken from that table; D and trimming were inferred from the DNA. For this sample there are around 70,000 clones; roughly 94% appear just once. The top ten hold under 2% of the sample. The donors were included in the validation cohort of approximately 130 subjects, a group kept apart from the roughly 610-subject first cohort.

The sample was PBMCs. This sequence originates from a woman aged 18-30 years in good health and CMV-seropositive. The chain uses TRBV4-2 and TRBJ1-1; TRBD1 agrees with 12 junctional bases. The CDR3 protein: CASSQDLPGTGGDTEAFF. The bases read TGTGCCAGCAGCCAAGATCTACCCGGGACAGGGGGCGACACTGAAGCTTTCTTT.